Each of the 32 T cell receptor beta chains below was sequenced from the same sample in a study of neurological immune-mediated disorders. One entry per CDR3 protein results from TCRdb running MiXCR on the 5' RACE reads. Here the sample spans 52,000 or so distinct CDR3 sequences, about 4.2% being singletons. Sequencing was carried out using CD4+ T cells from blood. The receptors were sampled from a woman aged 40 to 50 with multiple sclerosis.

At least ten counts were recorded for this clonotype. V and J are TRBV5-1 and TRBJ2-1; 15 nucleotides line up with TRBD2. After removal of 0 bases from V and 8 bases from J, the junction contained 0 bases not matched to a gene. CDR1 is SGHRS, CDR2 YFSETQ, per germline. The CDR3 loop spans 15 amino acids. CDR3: CASSLGTSGGDEQFF. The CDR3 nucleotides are TGCGCCAGCAGCTTGGGGACTAGCGGGGGGGATGAGCAGTTCTTC.

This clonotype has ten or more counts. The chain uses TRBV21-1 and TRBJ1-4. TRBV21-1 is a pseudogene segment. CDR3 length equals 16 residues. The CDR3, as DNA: TGTGCCAGCAGCAAAAAGACGGGCCTCCTTGATGAAAAACTGTTTTTT. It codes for CASSKKTGLLDEKLFF.

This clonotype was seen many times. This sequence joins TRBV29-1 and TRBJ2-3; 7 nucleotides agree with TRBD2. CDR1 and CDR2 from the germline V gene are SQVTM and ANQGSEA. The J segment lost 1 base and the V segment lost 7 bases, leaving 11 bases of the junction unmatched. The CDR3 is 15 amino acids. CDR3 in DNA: TGCAGCGCCATGATTAGGGCGGGAGGCACAGATACGCAGTATTTT. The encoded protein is CSAMIRAGGTDTQYF.

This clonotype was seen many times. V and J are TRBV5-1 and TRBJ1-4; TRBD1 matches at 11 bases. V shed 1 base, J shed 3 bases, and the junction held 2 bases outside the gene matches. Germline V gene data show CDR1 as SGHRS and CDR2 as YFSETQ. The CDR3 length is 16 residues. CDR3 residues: CASSLRTGGPNEKLFF. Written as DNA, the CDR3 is TGCGCCAGCAGCTTGAGGACAGGGGGCCCTAATGAAAAACTGTTTTTT. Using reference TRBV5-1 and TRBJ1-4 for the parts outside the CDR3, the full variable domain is KAGVTQTPRYLIKTRGQQVTLSCSPISGHRSVSWYQQTPGQGLQFLFEYFSETQRNKGNFPGRFSGRQFSNSRSEMNVSTLELGDSALYLCASSLRTGGPNEKLFFGSGTQLSVL.

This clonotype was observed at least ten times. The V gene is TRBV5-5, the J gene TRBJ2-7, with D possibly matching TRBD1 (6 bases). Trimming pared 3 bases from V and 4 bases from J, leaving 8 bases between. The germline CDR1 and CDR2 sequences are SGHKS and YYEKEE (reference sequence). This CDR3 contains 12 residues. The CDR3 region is CASSSGQYEQYF. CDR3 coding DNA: TGTGCCAGCAGCTCCGGACAGTACGAGCAGTACTTC. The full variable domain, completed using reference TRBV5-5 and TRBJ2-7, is DAGVTQSPTHLIKTRGQQVTLRCSPISGHKSVSWYQQVLGQGPQFIFQYYEKEERGRGNFPDRFSARQFPNYSSELNVNALLLGDSALYLCASSSGQYEQYFGPGTRLTVT.

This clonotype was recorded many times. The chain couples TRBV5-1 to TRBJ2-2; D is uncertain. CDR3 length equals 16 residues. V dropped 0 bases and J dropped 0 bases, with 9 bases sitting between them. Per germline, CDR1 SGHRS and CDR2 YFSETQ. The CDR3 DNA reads TGCGCCAGCAGCTTGGCAGCACAATCGAACACCGGGGAGCTGTTTTTT. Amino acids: CASSLAAQSNTGELFF.

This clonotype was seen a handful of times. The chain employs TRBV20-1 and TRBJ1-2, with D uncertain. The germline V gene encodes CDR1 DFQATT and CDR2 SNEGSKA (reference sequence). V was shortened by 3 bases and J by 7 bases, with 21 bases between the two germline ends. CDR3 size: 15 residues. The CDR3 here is CSASPSVREARGYTF. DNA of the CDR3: TGCAGTGCTAGTCCATCAGTGAGGGAAGCTCGTGGCTACACCTTC.

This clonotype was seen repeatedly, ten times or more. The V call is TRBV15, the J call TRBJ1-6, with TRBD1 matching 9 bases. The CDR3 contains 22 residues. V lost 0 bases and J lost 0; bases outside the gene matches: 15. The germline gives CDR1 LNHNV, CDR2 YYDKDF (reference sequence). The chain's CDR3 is CATSRDAGYGTGISSYNSPLHF. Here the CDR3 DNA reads TGTGCCACCAGCAGAGATGCGGGCTACGGGACAGGGATTAGCTCCTATAATTCACCCCTCCACTTT.

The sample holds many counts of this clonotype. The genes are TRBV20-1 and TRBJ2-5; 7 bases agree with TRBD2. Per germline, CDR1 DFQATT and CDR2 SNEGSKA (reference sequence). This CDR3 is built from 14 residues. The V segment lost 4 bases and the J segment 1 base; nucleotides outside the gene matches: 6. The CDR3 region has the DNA TGCAGTGCTACCGGGACTACCTCCCAAGAGACCCAGTACTTC. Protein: CSATGTTSQETQYF.

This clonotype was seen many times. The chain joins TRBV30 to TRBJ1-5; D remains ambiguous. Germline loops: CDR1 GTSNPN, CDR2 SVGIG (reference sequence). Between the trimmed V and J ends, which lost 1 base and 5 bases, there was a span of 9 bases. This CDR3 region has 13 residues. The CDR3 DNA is TGTGCCTGGAGTGACAGAACTTATCAGCCCCAGCATTTT. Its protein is CAWSDRTYQPQHF.

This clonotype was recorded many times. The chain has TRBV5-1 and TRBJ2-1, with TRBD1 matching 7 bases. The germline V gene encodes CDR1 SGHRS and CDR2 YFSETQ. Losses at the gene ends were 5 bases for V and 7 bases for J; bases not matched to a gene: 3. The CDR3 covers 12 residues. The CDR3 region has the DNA TGCGCCAGCAGGCCAGGGGGAAATGAGCAGTTCTTC. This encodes CASRPGGNEQFF.

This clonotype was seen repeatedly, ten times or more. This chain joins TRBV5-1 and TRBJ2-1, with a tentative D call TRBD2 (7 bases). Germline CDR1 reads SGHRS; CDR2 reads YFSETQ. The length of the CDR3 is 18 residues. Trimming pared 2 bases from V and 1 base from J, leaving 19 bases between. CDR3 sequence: CASSLSPQGGGSYNEQFF. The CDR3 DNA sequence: TGCGCCAGCAGCTTATCGCCGCAGGGAGGGGGATCCTACAATGAGCAGTTCTTC.

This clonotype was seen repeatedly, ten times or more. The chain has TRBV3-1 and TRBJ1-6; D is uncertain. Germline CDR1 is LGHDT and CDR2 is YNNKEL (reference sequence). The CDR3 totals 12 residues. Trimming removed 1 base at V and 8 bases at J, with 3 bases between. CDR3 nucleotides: TGTGCCAGCAGCCAAGGGGATTCACCCCTCCACTTT. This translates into CASSQGDSPLHF.

This chain's CDR3 is CASRSPGQNTEAFF. CDR3 sequence (DNA): TGCGCCAGCAGAAGTCCCGGACAGAACACTGAAGCTTTCTTT. The chain uses TRBV4-1 and TRBJ1-1; a possible D gene is TRBD1 (5 bases). Trimming left V 6 bases short and J 1 base short, with 12 bases between. Germline assignment: CDR1 MGHRA and CDR2 YSYEKL. CDR3 size: 14 residues.

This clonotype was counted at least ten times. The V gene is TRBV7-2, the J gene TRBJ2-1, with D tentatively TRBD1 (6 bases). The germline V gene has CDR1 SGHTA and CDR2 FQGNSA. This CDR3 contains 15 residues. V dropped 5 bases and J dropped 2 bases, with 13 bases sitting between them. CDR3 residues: CASSIRGVAYNEQFF. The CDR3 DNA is TGTGCCAGCAGCATCAGGGGTGTCGCCTACAATGAGCAGTTCTTC.

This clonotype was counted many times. CDR3 in DNA: TGCGCCAGCAGTTCGGGACAGGTTCAAGAGACCCAGTACTTC. Its translation is CASSSGQVQETQYF. V gene TRBV5-1 combines with J gene TRBJ2-5, with 8 bases that match TRBD1. V lost 5 bases and J lost 2; bases outside the gene matches: 5. The CDR3 has 14 residues. From germline, CDR1 is SGHRS and CDR2 YFSETQ.

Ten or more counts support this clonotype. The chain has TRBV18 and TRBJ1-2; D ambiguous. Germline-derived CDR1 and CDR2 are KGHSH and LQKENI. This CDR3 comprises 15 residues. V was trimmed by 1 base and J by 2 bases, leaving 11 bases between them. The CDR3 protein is CASSPRQKKNYGYTF. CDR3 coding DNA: TGTGCCAGCTCACCACGGCAGAAAAAAAACTATGGCTACACCTTC.

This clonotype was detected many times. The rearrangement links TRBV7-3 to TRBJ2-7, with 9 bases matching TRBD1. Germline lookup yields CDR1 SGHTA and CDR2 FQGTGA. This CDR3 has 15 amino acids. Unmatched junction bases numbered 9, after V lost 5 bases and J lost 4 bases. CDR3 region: CASSPGGTGLYEQYF. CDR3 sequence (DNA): TGTGCCAGCAGCCCAGGCGGGACAGGGCTGTACGAGCAGTACTTC.

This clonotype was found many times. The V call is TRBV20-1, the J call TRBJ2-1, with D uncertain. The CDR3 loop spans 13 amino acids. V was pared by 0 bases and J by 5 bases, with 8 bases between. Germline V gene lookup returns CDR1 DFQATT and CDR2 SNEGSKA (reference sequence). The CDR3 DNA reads TGCAGTGCTAGAGACAGACCGAACAATGAGCAGTTCTTC. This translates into CSARDRPNNEQFF.

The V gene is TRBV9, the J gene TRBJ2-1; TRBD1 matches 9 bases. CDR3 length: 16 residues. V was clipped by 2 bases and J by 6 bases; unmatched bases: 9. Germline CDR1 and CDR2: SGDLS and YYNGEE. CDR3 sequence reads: CASSVMGQGGFNEQFF. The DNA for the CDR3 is TGTGCCAGCAGCGTTATGGGACAGGGCGGGTTCAATGAGCAGTTCTTC.

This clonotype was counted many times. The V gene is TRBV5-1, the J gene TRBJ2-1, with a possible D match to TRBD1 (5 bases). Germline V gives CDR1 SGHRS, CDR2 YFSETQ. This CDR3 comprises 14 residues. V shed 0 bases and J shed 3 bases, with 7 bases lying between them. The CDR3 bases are TGCGCCAGCAGCTTGGGAACAGGCTACAATGAGCAGTTCTTC. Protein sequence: CASSLGTGYNEQFF.

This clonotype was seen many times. In nucleotides, the CDR3 is TGCGCCAGCAGTTACCCGCAGGGAGATACGCAGTATTTT. Residues: CASSYPQGDTQYF. The genes are TRBV5-1 and TRBJ2-3; TRBD1 might be the D (5 bases). The germline V gene has CDR1 SGHRS and CDR2 YFSETQ. This CDR3 spans 13 amino acids. Trimming removed 5 bases from V and 5 bases from J, with 12 bases in between.

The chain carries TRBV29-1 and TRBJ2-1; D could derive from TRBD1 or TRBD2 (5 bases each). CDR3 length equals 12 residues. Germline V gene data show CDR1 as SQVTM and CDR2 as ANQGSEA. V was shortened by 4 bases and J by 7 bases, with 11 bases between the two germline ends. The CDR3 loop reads CSVGGLANEQFF. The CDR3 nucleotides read TGCAGCGTTGGGGGGTTGGCGAATGAGCAGTTCTTC.

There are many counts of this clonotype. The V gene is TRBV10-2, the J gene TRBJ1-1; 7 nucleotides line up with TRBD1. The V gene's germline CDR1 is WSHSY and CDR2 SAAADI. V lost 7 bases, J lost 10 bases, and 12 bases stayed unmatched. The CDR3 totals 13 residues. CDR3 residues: CASIPDRALAAFF. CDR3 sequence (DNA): TGCGCCAGCATTCCAGACAGGGCTTTGGCAGCTTTCTTT.

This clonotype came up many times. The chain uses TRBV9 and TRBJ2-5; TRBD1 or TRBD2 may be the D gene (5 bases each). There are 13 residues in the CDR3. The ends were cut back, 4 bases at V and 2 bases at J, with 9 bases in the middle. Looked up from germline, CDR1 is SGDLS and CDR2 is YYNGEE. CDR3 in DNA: TGTGCCAGCAGCCCCGGGACGCAAGAGACCCAGTACTTC. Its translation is CASSPGTQETQYF.

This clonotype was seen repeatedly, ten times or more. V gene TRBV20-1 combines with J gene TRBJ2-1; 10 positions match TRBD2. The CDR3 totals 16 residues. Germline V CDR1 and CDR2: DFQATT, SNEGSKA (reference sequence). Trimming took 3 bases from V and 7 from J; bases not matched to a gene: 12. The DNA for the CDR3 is TGCAGTGCTAGCCCCAGCGGGGGGGCTGCGGGAAATGAGCAGTTCTTC. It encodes CSASPSGGAAGNEQFF.

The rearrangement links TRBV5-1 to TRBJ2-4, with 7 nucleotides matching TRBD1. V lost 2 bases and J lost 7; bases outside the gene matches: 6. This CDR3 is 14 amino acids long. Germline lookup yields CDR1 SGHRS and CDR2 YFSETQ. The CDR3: CASSLRQGRNIQYF. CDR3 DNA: TGCGCCAGCAGCTTAAGACAGGGAAGGAACATTCAGTACTTC.

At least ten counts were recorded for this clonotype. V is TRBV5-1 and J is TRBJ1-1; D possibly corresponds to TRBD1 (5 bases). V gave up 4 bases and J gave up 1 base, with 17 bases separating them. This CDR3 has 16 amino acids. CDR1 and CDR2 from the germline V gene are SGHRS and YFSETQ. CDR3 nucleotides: TGCGCCAGCAGCATTCAACCTACAGGAACGAACACTGAAGCTTTCTTT. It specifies CASSIQPTGTNTEAFF.

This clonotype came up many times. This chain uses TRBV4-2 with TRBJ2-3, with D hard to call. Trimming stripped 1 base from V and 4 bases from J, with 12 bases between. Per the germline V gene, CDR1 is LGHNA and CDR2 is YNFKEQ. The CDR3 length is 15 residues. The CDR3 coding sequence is TGTGCCAGCAGCCAAGCTTCCTTTATACCAGATACGCAGTATTTT. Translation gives CASSQASFIPDTQYF.

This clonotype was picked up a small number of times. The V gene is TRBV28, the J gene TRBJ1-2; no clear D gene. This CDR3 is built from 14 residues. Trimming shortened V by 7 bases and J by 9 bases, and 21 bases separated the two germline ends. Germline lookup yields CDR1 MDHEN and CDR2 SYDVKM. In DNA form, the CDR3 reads TGTGCCAGCACCCCGTTCTCGGACGGTGAGCGCTACACCTTC. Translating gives CASTPFSDGERYTF.

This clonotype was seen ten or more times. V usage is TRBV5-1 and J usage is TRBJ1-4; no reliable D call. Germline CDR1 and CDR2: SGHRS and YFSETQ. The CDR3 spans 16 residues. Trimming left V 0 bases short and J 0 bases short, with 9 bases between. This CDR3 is CASSLGGFATNEKLFF. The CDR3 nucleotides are TGCGCCAGCAGCTTGGGCGGTTTTGCAACTAATGAAAAACTGTTTTTT.

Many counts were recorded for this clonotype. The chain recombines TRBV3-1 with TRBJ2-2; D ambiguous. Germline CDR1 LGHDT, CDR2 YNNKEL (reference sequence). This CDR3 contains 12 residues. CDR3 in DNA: TGTGTGAGTGGGGCGAACACCGGGGAGCTGTTTTTT. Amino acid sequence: CVSGANTGELFF.